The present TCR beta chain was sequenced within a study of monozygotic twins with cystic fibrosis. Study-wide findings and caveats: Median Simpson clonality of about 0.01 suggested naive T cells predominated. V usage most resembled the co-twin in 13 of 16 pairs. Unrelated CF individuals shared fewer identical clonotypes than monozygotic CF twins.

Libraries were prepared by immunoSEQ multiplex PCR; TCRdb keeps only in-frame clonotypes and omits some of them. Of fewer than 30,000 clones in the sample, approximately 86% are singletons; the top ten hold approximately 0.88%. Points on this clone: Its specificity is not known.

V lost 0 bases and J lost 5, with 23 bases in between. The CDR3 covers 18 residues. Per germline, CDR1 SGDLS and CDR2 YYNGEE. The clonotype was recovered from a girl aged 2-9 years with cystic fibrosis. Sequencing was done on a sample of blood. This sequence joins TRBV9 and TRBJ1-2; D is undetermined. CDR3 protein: CASSVDPTGFGRHYGYTF. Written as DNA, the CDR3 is TGTGCCAGCAGCGTAGATCCCACGGGGTTCGGGCGACATTATGGCTACACCTTC.